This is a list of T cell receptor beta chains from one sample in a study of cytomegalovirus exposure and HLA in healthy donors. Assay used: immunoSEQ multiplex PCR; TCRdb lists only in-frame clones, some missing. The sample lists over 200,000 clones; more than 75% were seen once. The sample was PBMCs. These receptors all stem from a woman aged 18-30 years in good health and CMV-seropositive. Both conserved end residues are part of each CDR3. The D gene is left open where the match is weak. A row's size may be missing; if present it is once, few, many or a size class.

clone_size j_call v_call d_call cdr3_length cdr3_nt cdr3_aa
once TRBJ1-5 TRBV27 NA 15 TGTGCCAGCAGTTTCACACCCAATTCTAATCAGCCCCAGCATTTT CASSFTPNSNQPQHF
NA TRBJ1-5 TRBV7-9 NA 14 TGTGCCAGCAGCCTAAGTCAGGGTTGGCAGCCCCAGCATTTT CASSLSQGWQPQHF
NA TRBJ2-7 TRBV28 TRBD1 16 TGTGCCAGCACTCCCGGAGGACAGGGTGGGTCCTACGAGCAGTACTTC CASTPGGQGGSYEQYF
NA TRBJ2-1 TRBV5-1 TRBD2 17 TGCGCCAGCAGCTTGGCGGATGGGCGGGAGGGCAAGTCAAAGCAGTTCTTC CASSLADGREGKSKQFF
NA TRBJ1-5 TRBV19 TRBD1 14 TGTGCCAGTACTCCGGACAGGGGCAATCAGCCCCAGCATTTT CASTPDRGNQPQHF
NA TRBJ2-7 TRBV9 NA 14 TGTGCCAGCAGCGTAGCTACAGGTTCCTACGAGCAGTACTTC CASSVATGSYEQYF
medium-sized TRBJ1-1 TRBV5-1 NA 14 TGCGCCAGCAGCTTGCGGGTAATGAACACTGAAGCTTTCTTT CASSLRVMNTEAFF
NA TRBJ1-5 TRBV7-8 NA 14 TGTGCCAGCAGCTTAGAAACCTATAATCAGCCCCAGCATTTT CASSLETYNQPQHF
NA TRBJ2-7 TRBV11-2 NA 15 TGTGCCAGCAGCTTAGAGGGGGGGGCCCCCTACGAGCAGTACTTC CASSLEGGAPYEQYF
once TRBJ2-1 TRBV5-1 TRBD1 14 TGCGCCAGCAGCTTACCAGGGGGATGGTATGAGCAGTTCTTC CASSLPGGWYEQFF
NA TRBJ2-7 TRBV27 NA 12 TGTGCCAGCAGTTCTACCCCCTACGAGCAGTACTTC CASSSTPYEQYF
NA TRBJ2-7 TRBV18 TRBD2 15 TGTGCCAGCTCACCCAGGGAGGGCCTGAGCTACGAGCAGTACTTC CASSPREGLSYEQYF
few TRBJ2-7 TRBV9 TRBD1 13 TGTGCCAGCAGCAGAGGACAGGGCTACGAGCAGTACTTC CASSRGQGYEQYF
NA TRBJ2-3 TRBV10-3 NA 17 NA CAISPPSGQGGADTQYF
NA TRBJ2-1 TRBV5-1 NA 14 TGCGCCAGCAGCTTGGGGCGGCAGAGCAATGAGCAGTTCTTC CASSLGRQSNEQFF
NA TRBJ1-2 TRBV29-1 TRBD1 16 TGCAGCGTTGAAGGTCCCGACAGGGGGGCAAGCTATGGCTACACCTTC CSVEGPDRGASYGYTF
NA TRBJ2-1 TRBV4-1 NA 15 TGCGCCAGCAGCCAAGATCACGGGAGATACAATGAGCAGTTCTTC CASSQDHGRYNEQFF
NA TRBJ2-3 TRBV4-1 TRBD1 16 TGCGCCAGCAGCCAGGGAGACAGGGGGCTCCCAGATACGCAGTATTTT CASSQGDRGLPDTQYF
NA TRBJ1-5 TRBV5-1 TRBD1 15 TGCGCCAGCAGCAAAGGGACAGCTAGCAATCAGCCCCAGCATTTT CASSKGTASNQPQHF
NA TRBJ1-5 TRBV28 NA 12 TGTGCCAGCAGGTCCCCTTTAGAGCCCCAGCATTTT CASRSPLEPQHF
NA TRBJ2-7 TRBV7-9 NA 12 TGTGCCAGCAGCCTTAGCTCCTACGAGCAGTACTTC CASSLSSYEQYF
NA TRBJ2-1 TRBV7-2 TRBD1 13 TGTGCCAGCAGCGCCGGACAGGCAACTGAGCAGTTCTTC CASSAGQATEQFF
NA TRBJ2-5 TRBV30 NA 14 TGTGCCTGGAGTGTAGGACTGTCCCAGGTGACCCAGTACTTC CAWSVGLSQVTQYF
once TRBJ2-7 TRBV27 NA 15 TGTGCCAGCAGACTGACGACAGAGAGCTCCTACGAGCAGTACTTC CASRLTTESSYEQYF
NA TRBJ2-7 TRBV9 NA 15 TGTGCCAGCAGCCCAGGGGGCGGGAGCTCCTACGAGCAGTACTTC CASSPGGGSSYEQYF
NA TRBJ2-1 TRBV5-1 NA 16 TGCGCCAGCAGCTTGGGAAGCGTTAGCTCCTACAATGAGCAGTTCTTC CASSLGSVSSYNEQFF
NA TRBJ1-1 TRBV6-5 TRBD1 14 TGTGCCAGCAGCAAGGGGACAGTGAACACTGAAGCTTTCTTT CASSKGTVNTEAFF
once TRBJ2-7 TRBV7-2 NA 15 TGTGCCAGCAGCCTCACTGCGGGGAAGAGCTACGAGCAGTACTTC CASSLTAGKSYEQYF